The 2 T cell receptor beta chains presented below share a single source sample, sequenced in a study of blood T cell repertoires in COVID-19. Sequenced by immunoSEQ multiplex PCR; TCRdb stores in-frame clones only, minus some. The top ten clones hold 4.5% to 5.5% of a sample with approximately 36,000 clones, around four fifths of them seen once. The specimen was peripheral blood. These receptors were taken from a man aged 45 to 65 with active COVID-19.

The rearrangement links TRBV6-2 or TRBV6-3 to TRBJ2-7; TRBD1 matches at 7 bases. J was trimmed by 6 bases and V by 6 bases; bases with no gene match: 11. From germline, CDR1 is MNHEY and CDR2 SVGEGT. The CDR3 extends over 14 amino acids. The DNA of the CDR3 is TGTGCCAGCAGACCTCAAGAACAGGGGCGCGAGCAGTACTTC. Residues: CASRPQEQGREQYF.

This clone was seen once. The V and J genes are TRBV7-9 and TRBJ2-2, with D possibly TRBD1 on 6 matching bases. The CDR3 runs 15 residues. V lost 8 bases and J 4 bases, leaving 17 bases between the germline ends. Germline CDR1 reads SEHNR; CDR2 reads FQNEAQ (reference sequence). CDR3 bases: TGTGCCAGCCGGTTAGCCCAGGGGAGCACCGGGGAGCTGTTTTTT. Translation: CASRLAQGSTGELFF.